This is a list of T cell receptor beta chains from one sample in a study of T-cell reconstitution after alpha-beta-depleted transplantation in children. TCRdb passed the PCR reads through MiXCR, listing each CDR3 protein once. The sample lists some 550,000 distinct CDR3 sequences; 15% to 20% were seen once. The starting material was PBMCs from the stem cell graft donor, obtained from the stem cell graft. The receptor set was obtained from a human donor who donated a stem cell graft to a child with acute lymphoblastic leukemia. The CDR3 runs from the conserved cysteine through the conserved F or W. The D gene is left open where the match is weak. Some rows have no size entry. The others give once, few or many, or a class for an expanded clone.

CDR3nt: TGTGCCAGCAACCCGAGGGTAGCGGGAGGCTCCTACAATGAGCAGTTCTTC; CDR3aa: CASNPRVAGGSYNEQFF; d_gene: TRBD2; v_gene: TRBV6-1; abundance: .; j_gene: TRBJ2-1
CDR3nt: TGCGCCAGCAGCCCGCTCGGACTAGCGGGAGTCGATGAGCAGTTCTTC; CDR3aa: CASSPLGLAGVDEQFF; d_gene: TRBD2; v_gene: TRBV5-1; abundance: few; j_gene: TRBJ2-1
CDR3nt: TGTGCCAGCAAATATATAACAGACACCTACGAGCAGTACTTC; CDR3aa: CASKYITDTYEQYF; d_gene: .; v_gene: TRBV27; abundance: .; j_gene: TRBJ2-7
CDR3nt: TGTGCCAGTTCAATCCTACAGGGGGCACATTACTCTGGAAACACCATATATTTT; CDR3aa: CASSILQGAHYSGNTIYF; d_gene: TRBD1; v_gene: TRBV12-3/TRBV12-4; abundance: .; j_gene: TRBJ1-3
CDR3nt: TGTGCCACCAGCAGGGTCCGACAAGAGACCCAGTACTTC; CDR3aa: CATSRVRQETQYF; d_gene: .; v_gene: TRBV15; abundance: .; j_gene: TRBJ2-5
CDR3nt: TGTGCCAGCAGTGAACCGGGACTAGCGACCCCTGGGCAGTTCTTC; CDR3aa: CASSEPGLATPGQFF; d_gene: TRBD2; v_gene: TRBV6-1; abundance: .; j_gene: TRBJ2-1
CDR3nt: TGTGCCAGCAGAATTTCTGCGGGACCCTCCTACAATGAGCAGTTCTTC; CDR3aa: CASRISAGPSYNEQFF; d_gene: .; v_gene: TRBV27; abundance: .; j_gene: TRBJ2-1
CDR3nt: TGTGCCAGCTCACCACCTGGCGTTGGATCCTACAATGAGCAGTTCTTC; CDR3aa: CASSPPGVGSYNEQFF; d_gene: .; v_gene: TRBV18; abundance: .; j_gene: TRBJ2-1
CDR3nt: TGTGCCAGCTCACCAACGGGACTAGCGGGAGGTAATGAGCAGTTCTTC; CDR3aa: CASSPTGLAGGNEQFF; d_gene: TRBD2; v_gene: TRBV18; abundance: .; j_gene: TRBJ2-1
CDR3nt: TGCAGTGCTAGAGACGTGGACAGGGGCCCTGGCTACACCTTC; CDR3aa: CSARDVDRGPGYTF; d_gene: TRBD1; v_gene: TRBV20-1; abundance: .; j_gene: TRBJ1-2
CDR3nt: TGTGCCAGCACCTTGGCCAGGGATCTCTACGAGCAGTACTTC; CDR3aa: CASTLARDLYEQYF; d_gene: .; v_gene: TRBV7-8; abundance: .; j_gene: TRBJ2-7
CDR3nt: TGTGCCAGCAGCTTAGTCGAAGAAATGAACACTGAAGCTTTCTTT; CDR3aa: CASSLVEEMNTEAFF; d_gene: .; v_gene: TRBV7-6; abundance: once; j_gene: TRBJ1-1
CDR3nt: TGTGCCAGCGCTTCCACTAGCGGGAGCGCAGATACGCAGTATTTT; CDR3aa: CASASTSGSADTQYF; d_gene: TRBD2; v_gene: TRBV9; abundance: .; j_gene: TRBJ2-3
CDR3nt: TGCGCCAGCAGCTCCGGCAGGGTGGTCACTGAAGCTTTCTTT; CDR3aa: CASSSGRVVTEAFF; d_gene: .; v_gene: TRBV5-1; abundance: few; j_gene: TRBJ1-1
CDR3nt: TGTGCCACCAGCAGAGATTATCGCTACGAGCAGTACTTC; CDR3aa: CATSRDYRYEQYF; d_gene: .; v_gene: TRBV15; abundance: few; j_gene: TRBJ2-7
CDR3nt: TGTGCCAGCAGCTTGAACCCGGGACTAGCGGGAGTAGGGACGAACACCGGGGAGCTGTTTTTT; CDR3aa: CASSLNPGLAGVGTNTGELFF; d_gene: TRBD2; v_gene: TRBV5-4; abundance: few; j_gene: TRBJ2-2
CDR3nt: TGTGCCAGCAGCGGAGCGGGAGGGCAGTTCTTC; CDR3aa: CASSGAGGQFF; d_gene: TRBD2; v_gene: TRBV27; abundance: few; j_gene: TRBJ2-1
CDR3nt: TGTGCCAGCAGTTTGGAATTCATGAACACTGAAGCTTTCTTT; CDR3aa: CASSLEFMNTEAFF; d_gene: .; v_gene: TRBV12-3/TRBV12-4; abundance: few; j_gene: TRBJ1-1
CDR3nt: TGCAGTGCTACCAACCGCCTCGTAGCGGGAGATGAGCAGTTCTTC; CDR3aa: CSATNRLVAGDEQFF; d_gene: TRBD2; v_gene: TRBV20-1; abundance: .; j_gene: TRBJ2-1
CDR3nt: TGTGCCAGCCAGGTGGCGAGGGGCGTCTATGGCTACACCTTC; CDR3aa: CASQVARGVYGYTF; d_gene: .; v_gene: TRBV6-1; abundance: many; j_gene: TRBJ1-2
CDR3nt: TGTGCCATCAGCGGTAGCGGGGCCTCCTACGAGCAGTACTTC; CDR3aa: CAISGSGASYEQYF; d_gene: TRBD2; v_gene: TRBV10-3; abundance: few; j_gene: TRBJ2-7
CDR3nt: TGTGCCAGCAGTGGACTAGCGGGAGGCGAGCAGTACTTC; CDR3aa: CASSGLAGGEQYF; d_gene: TRBD2; v_gene: TRBV12-3/TRBV12-4; abundance: .; j_gene: TRBJ2-7
CDR3nt: TGCAGTGCTAGCTCCCCGGGGAGGGTTTGGGACGAGCAGTACTTC; CDR3aa: CSASSPGRVWDEQYF; d_gene: TRBD2; v_gene: TRBV20-1; abundance: few; j_gene: TRBJ2-7
CDR3nt: TGCGCCAGCAGCTTGGGATTCTCGGACGGCGAAGAGACCCAGTACTTC; CDR3aa: CASSLGFSDGEETQYF; d_gene: .; v_gene: TRBV5-1; abundance: .; j_gene: TRBJ2-5